This paragraph reports one TCR beta chain. The sample originates from a study of control samples from healthy donors and cancer patients. The CDR3 runs 15 residues. The V end lost 6 bases, the J end lost 3 bases, and 18 bases lay between the germline ends. Germline V gene data show CDR1 as MDHEN and CDR2 as SYDVKM. Only in-frame clones appear in the TCRdb table, and some are missing; sequencing was by immunoSEQ multiplex PCR. The sample records some 220,000 clones, about 93% being singletons. The sequence came from a man in his fifties in good health. Source material: blood. J is TRBJ2-7 and V is TRBV28, with unresolved D. The CDR3 is CASSMAARRIYEQYV. The CDR3 DNA is TGTGCCAGCAGCATGGCCGCTAGGCGAATCTACGAGCAGTACGTC.